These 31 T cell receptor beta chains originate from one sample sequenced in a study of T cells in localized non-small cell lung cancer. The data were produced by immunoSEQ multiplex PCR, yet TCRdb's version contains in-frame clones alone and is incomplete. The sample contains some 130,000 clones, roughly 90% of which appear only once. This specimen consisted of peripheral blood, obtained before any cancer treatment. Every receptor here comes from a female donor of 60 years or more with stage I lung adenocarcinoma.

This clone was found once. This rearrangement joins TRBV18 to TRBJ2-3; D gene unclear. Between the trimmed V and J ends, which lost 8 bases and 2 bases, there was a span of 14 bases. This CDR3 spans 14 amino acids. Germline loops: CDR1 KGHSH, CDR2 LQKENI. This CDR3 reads CASASPGLTDTQYF. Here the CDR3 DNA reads TGTGCCAGCGCGAGCCCGGGCCTCACAGATACGCAGTATTTT.

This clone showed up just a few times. CDR3 coding DNA: TGTGCCAGCAGCCACCTTTTTGCCGGGGAGCTGTTTTTT. Protein: CASSHLFAGELFF. The chain is built from TRBV7-3 and TRBJ2-2; D unresolved. The CDR3 has 13 amino acids. Germline CDR1 SGHTA, CDR2 FQGTGA. Trimming left V 5 bases short and J 6 bases short, with 10 bases between.

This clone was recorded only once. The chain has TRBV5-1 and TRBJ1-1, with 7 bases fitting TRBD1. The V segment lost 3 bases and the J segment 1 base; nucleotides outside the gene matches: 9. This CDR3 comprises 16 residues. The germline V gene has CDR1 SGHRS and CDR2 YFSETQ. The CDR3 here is CASSSQPTGRNTEAFF. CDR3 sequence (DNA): TGCGCCAGCAGCTCACAACCGACAGGGCGGAACACTGAAGCTTTCTTT.

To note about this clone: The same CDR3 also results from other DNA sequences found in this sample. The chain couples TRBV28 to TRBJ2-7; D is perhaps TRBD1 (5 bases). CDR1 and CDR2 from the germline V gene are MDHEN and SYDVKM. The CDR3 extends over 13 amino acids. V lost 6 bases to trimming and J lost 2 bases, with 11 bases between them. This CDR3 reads CASRKTVAYEQYF. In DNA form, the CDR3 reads TGTGCCAGCAGGAAGACAGTAGCCTACGAGCAGTACTTC.

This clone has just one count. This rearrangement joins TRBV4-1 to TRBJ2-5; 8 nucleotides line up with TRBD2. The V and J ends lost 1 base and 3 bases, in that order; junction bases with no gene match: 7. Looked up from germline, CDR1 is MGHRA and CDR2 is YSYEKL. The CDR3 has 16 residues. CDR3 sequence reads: CASSQVFGAGEETQYF. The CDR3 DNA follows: TGCGCCAGCAGCCAAGTTTTCGGAGCGGGGGAAGAGACCCAGTACTTC.

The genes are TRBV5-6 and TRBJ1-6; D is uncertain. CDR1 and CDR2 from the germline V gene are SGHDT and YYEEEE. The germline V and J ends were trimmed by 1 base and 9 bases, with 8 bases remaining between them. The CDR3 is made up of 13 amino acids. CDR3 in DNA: TGTGCCAGCAGCTTGATAACGGCTTCACCCCTCCACTTT. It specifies CASSLITASPLHF.

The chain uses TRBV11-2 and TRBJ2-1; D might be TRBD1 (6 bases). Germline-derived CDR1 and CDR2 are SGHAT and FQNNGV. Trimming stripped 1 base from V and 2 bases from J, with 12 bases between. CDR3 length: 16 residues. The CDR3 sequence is CASSLGDKLAYNEQFF. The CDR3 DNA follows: TGTGCCAGCAGCTTAGGGGACAAATTGGCCTACAATGAGCAGTTCTTC.

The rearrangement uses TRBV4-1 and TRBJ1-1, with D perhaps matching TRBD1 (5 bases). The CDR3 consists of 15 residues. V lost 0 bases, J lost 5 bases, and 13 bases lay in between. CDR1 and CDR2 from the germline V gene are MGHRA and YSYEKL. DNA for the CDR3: TGCGCCAGCAGCCAAGATGGTGGACGGGGGACTGAAGCTTTCTTT. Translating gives CASSQDGGRGTEAFF.

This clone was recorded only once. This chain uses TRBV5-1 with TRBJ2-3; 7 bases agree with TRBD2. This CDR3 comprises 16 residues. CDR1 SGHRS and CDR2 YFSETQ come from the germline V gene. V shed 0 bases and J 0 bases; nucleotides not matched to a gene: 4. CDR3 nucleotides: TGCGCCAGCAGCTTGGGGACTAGTCGAAGCACAGATACGCAGTATTTT. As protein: CASSLGTSRSTDTQYF.

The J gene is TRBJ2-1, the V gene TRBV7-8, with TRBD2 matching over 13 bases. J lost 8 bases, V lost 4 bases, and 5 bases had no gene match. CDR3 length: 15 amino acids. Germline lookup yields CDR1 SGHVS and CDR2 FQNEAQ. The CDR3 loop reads CASSYGTSGNHEQFF. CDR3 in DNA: TGTGCCAGCAGCTACGGGACTAGCGGGAATCATGAGCAGTTCTTC.

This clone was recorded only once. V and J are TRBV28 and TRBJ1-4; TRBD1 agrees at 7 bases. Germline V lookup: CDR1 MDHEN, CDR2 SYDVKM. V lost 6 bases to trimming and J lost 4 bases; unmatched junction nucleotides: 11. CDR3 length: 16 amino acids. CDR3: CASRETGRVDNEKLFF. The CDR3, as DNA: TGTGCCAGCAGGGAGACAGGGCGGGTGGATAATGAAAAACTGTTTTTT.

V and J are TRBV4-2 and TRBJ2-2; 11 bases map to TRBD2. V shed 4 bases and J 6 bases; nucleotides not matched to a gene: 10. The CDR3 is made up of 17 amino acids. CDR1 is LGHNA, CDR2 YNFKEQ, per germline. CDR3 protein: CASSPGLADSIAGELFF. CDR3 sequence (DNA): TGTGCCAGCAGCCCGGGACTAGCGGATTCGATTGCCGGGGAGCTGTTTTTT.

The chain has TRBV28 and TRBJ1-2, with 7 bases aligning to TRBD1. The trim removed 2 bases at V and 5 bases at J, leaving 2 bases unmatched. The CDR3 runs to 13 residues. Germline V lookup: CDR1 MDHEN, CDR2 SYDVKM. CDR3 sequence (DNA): TGTGCCAGCAGTTTAGGGACAGAGTATGGCTACACCTTC. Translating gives CASSLGTEYGYTF.

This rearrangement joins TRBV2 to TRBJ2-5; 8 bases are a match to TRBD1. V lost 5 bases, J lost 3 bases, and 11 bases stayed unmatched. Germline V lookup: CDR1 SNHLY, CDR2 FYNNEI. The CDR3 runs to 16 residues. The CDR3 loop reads CASSPPSRGQKETQYF. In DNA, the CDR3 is TGTGCCAGCAGTCCCCCGTCCAGGGGGCAGAAAGAGACCCAGTACTTC.

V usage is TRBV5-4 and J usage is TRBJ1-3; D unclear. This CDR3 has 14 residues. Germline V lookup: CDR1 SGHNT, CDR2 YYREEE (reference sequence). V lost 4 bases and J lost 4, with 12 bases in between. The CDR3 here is CASSQGSDGNTIYF. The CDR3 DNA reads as TGTGCCAGCAGCCAAGGGTCAGACGGAAACACCATATATTTT. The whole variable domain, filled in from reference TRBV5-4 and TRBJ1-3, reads ETGVTQSPTHLIKTRGQQVTLRCSSQSGHNTVSWYQQALGQGPQFIFQYYREEENGRGNFPPRFSGLQFPNYSSELNVNALELDDSALYLCASSQGSDGNTIYFGEGSWLTVV.

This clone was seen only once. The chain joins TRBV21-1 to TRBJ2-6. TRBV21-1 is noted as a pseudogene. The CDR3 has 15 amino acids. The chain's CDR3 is CASSKGGSGANVLTF. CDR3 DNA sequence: TGTGCCAGCAGCAAAGGGGGAAGTGGGGCCAACGTCCTGACTTTC.

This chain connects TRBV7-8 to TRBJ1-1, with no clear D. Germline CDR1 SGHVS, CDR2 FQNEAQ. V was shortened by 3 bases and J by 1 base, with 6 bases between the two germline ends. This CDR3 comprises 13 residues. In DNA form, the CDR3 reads TGTGCCAGCAGCTTTGCCCAGAACACTGAAGCTTTCTTT. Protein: CASSFAQNTEAFF.

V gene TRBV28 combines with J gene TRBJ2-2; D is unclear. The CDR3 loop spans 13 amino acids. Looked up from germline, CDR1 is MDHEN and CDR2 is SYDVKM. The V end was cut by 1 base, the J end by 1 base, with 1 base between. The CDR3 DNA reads TGTGCCAGCAGTTTATTGAACACCGGGGAGCTGTTTTTT. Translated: CASSLLNTGELFF.

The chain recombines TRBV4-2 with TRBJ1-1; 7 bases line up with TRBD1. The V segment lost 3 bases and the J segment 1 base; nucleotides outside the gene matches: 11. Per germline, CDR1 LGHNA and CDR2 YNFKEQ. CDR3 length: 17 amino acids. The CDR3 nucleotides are TGTGCCAGCAGCCAGAAACTCAACCGGGACAGGAACACTGAAGCTTTCTTT. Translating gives CASSQKLNRDRNTEAFF.

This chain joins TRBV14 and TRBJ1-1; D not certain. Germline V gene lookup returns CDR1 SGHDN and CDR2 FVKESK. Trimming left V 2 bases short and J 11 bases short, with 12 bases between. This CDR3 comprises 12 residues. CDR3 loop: CASSQSVERAFF. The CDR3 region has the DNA TGTGCCAGCAGCCAATCAGTAGAGCGGGCTTTCTTT.

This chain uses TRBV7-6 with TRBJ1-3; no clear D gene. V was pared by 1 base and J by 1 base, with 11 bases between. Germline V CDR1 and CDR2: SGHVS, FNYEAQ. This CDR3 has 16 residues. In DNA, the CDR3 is TGTGCCAGCAGCTTAGGGCCAGGCCCTTCTGGAAACACCATATATTTT. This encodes CASSLGPGPSGNTIYF.

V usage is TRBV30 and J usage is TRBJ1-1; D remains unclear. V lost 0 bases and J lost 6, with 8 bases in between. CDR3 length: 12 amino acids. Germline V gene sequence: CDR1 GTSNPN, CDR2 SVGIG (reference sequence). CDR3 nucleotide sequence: TGTGCCTGGAGTGTAGGTTACCCTGAAGCTTTCTTT. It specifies CAWSVGYPEAFF.

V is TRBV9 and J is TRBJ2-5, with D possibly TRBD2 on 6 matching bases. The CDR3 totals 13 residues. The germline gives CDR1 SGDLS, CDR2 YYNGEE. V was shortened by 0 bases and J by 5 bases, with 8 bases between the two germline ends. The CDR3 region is CASSVAGLETQYF. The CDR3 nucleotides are TGTGCCAGCAGCGTAGCGGGACTGGAGACCCAGTACTTC.

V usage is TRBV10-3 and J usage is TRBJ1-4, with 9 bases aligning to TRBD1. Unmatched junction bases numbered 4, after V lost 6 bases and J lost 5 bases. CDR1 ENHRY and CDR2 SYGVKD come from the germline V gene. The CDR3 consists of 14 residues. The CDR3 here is CAIRQGAENEKLFF. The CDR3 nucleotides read TGTGCCATCAGACAGGGGGCGGAAAATGAAAAACTGTTTTTT.

The DNA for the CDR3 is TGTGCCAGCAGACCCGGGACTAGCGGGAAGAGGACAAAAGAGACCCAGTACTTC. Encoded protein: CASRPGTSGKRTKETQYF. The gene calls are TRBV21-1 and TRBJ2-5; the table gives TRBD2 as D, unverified against the DNA. TRBV21-1 has pseudogene status. The CDR3 has 18 amino acids.

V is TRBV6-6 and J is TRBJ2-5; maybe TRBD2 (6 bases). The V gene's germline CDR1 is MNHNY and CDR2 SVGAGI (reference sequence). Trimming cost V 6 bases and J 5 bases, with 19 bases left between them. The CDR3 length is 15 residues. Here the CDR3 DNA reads TGTGCCAGCAGACCTGTCGGCGGAGGGGCGGAGACCCAGTACTTC. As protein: CASRPVGGGAETQYF.

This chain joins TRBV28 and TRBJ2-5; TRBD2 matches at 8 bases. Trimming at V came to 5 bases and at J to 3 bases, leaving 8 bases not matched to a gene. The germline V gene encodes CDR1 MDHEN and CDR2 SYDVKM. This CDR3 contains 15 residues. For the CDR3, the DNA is TGTGCCAGCAGTCGGTCGGGAGGGCCGGAAGAGACCCAGTACTTC. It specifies CASSRSGGPEETQYF. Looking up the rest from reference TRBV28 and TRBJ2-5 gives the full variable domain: DVKVTQSSRYLVKRTGEKVFLECVQDMDHENMFWYRQDPGLGLRLIYFSYDVKMKEKGDIPEGYSVSREKKERFSLILESASTNQTSMYLCASSRSGGPEETQYFGPGTRLLVL.

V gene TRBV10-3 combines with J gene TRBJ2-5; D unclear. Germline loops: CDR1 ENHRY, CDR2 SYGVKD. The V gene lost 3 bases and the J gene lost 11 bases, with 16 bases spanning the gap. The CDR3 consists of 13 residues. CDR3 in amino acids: CAISDLPFSEQYF. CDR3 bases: TGTGCCATCAGTGACCTACCCTTTTCGGAGCAGTACTTC.

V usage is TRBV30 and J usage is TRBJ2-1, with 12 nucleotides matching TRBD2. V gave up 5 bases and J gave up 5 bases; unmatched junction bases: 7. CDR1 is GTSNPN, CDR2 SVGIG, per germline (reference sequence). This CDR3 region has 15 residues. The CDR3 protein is CAWDRGLAGDNEQFF. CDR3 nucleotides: TGTGCCTGGGACCGGGGACTAGCGGGCGACAATGAGCAGTTCTTC.

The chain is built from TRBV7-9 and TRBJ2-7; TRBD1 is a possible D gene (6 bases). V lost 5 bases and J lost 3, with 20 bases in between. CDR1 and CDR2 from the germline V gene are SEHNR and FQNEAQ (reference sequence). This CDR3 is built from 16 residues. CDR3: CASSPTFGTSLYEQYF. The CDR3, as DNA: TGTGCCAGCAGCCCTACCTTCGGGACAAGCCTCTACGAGCAGTACTTC.

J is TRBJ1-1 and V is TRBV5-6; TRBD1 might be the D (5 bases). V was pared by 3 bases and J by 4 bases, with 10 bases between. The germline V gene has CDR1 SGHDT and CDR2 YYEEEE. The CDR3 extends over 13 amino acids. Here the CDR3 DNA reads TGTGCCAGCAGCTCCAGGGTTGGCACTGAAGCTTTCTTT. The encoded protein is CASSSRVGTEAFF.